The 21 T cell receptor beta chains listed next were all sequenced from one sample in a study of T cell repertoires in cytomegalovirus infection. TCRdb redid the calling of the reads with MiXCR, one entry per CDR3 protein. The sample shows hundreds of thousands of distinct CDR3 sequences, 20% to 25% of them seen only once. Source material: CD8+ T cells from PBMCs. Receptors originate from a human donor in good health (CMV status not recorded). Some clones in this sample may be carry-over from other donors' samples.

This clonotype was observed a few times. The chain employs TRBV7-9 and TRBJ2-5; 9 bases are shared with TRBD1. CDR3 size: 19 residues. Losses at the gene ends were 4 bases for V and 1 base for J; bases not matched to a gene: 16. Germline CDR1 is SEHNR and CDR2 is FQNEAQ (reference sequence). CDR3 region: CASSSTEPRRDRAQETQYF. DNA of the CDR3: TGTGCCAGCAGCTCGACCGAGCCCCGCCGGGACAGGGCCCAAGAGACCCAGTACTTC.

Note on this clonotype: This may arise from a read error, as a much more abundant clone is one base away. The V and J genes are TRBV7-6 and TRBJ2-2; D might be TRBD1 (6 bases). This CDR3 has 17 residues. Germline assignment: CDR1 SGHVS and CDR2 FNYEAQ. Trimming took 1 base from V and 4 from J, leaving 16 bases between them. The DNA for the CDR3 is TGTGCCAGCAGCTTAGTAAACCCAGGGGCGACCACCGGGGAGCTGTTTTTT. The encoded protein is CASSLVNPGATTGELFF.

The chain has TRBV6-5 and TRBJ2-6, with D tentatively TRBD1 (6 bases). With 0 bases removed from V and 2 bases from J, the gap between germline ends came to 11 bases. The CDR3 runs to 17 residues. Germline V lookup: CDR1 MNHEY, CDR2 SVGAGI. Written as DNA, the CDR3 is TGTGCCAGCAGTTACTCGAACAGGGCCACTGGGGCCAACGTCCTGACTTTC. Translating it yields CASSYSNRATGANVLTF.

This clonotype was recorded a few times. The V call is TRBV10-3, the J call TRBJ2-6, with D possibly being TRBD1 (6 bases). The germline V gene encodes CDR1 ENHRY and CDR2 SYGVKD. This CDR3 spans 16 amino acids. V shed 6 bases and J shed 4 bases, with 16 bases lying between them. CDR3: CAIRLFTGRGANVLTF. CDR3 DNA: TGTGCCATCAGATTATTCACAGGGCGGGGGGCCAACGTCCTGACTTTC.

The chain is built from TRBV28 and TRBJ2-1, with D hard to call. The germline V and J ends were trimmed by 3 bases and 7 bases, with 13 bases remaining between them. The germline V gene has CDR1 MDHEN and CDR2 SYDVKM. The CDR3 has 14 amino acids. CDR3 bases: TGTGCCAGCAGTTTCTCCAGGTTCGGGAATGAGCAGTTCTTC. Translated: CASSFSRFGNEQFF.

In regard to this clonotype: Relative to the germline gene, one junction end is altered; a read error may explain this. The J gene is TRBJ2-3, the V gene TRBV28; unclear D gene. Per germline, CDR1 MDHEN and CDR2 SYDVKM. This CDR3 comprises 12 residues. CDR3 region: CANSLYTDTQYF. As DNA, the CDR3 is TGTGCCAACAGTTTGTACACAGATACGCAGTATTTT.

This clonotype appeared a few times. The chain uses TRBV29-1 and TRBJ1-1; D perhaps matches TRBD1 (5 bases). The CDR3 is 13 residues long. The ends were cut back, 6 bases at V and 5 bases at J, with 16 bases in the middle. Germline CDR1 and CDR2: SQVTM and ANQGSEA. The CDR3 DNA sequence: TGCAGCGTGGGGAGCCAGGGTCGGACTGAAGCTTTCTTT. This encodes CSVGSQGRTEAFF.

This clonotype was observed once. This clone may be a read error of a much larger clone one base away. The chain recombines TRBV6-6 with TRBJ1-2, with a tentative D call TRBD1 (5 bases). The CDR3 spans 18 residues. The V gene's germline CDR1 is MNHNY and CDR2 SVGAGI (reference sequence). Trimming removed 1 base from V and 4 bases from J, with 22 bases in between. The CDR3 spells CASSYLAESFRQSYGYTF. The CDR3 DNA reads as TGTGCCAGCAGTTACTTGGCGGAAAGCTTCAGACAGAGCTATGGCTACACCTTC.

At least ten counts were recorded for this clonotype. The chain employs TRBV7-8 and TRBJ1-1; maybe TRBD1 (6 bases). V dropped 5 bases and J dropped 4 bases, with 14 bases sitting between them. The CDR3 length is 14 residues. Looked up from germline, CDR1 is SGHVS and CDR2 is FQNEAQ. The DNA of the CDR3 is TGTGCCAGCAGCCCCATTGGGGACATCACTGAAGCTTTCTTT. It codes for CASSPIGDITEAFF. Full variable domain (rest looked up from reference TRBV7-8 and TRBJ1-1): GAGVSQSPRYKVAKRGQDVALRCDPISGHVSLFWYQQALGQGPEFLTYFQNEAQLDKSGLPSDRFFAERPEGSVSTLKIQRTQQEDSAVYLCASSPIGDITEAFFGQGTRLTVV.

The V call is TRBV5-5, the J call TRBJ2-2, with TRBD2 matching over 10 bases. The CDR3 length is 12 residues. From germline, CDR1 is SGHKS and CDR2 YYEKEE (reference sequence). The CDR3, as DNA: TGTGCGAGCGGGGGGGCCCCCGGGGAGCTGTTTTTT. This codes for CASGGAPGELFF.

This sequence joins TRBV12-3 or TRBV12-4 and TRBJ2-7; D may be TRBD1 or TRBD2 (5 bases each). Trimming removed 5 bases at V and 4 bases at J, with 15 bases between. The CDR3 sequence is 14 residues long. Here the CDR3 reads CASSLPNGAYEQYF. The DNA of the CDR3 is TGTGCCAGCAGTCTTCCGAACGGGGCGTACGAGCAGTACTTC.

The chain links TRBV2 to TRBJ2-2, with D hard to call. V was clipped by 6 bases and J by 6 bases, with 5 bases between them. The CDR3 is 11 residues long. Per the germline V gene, CDR1 is SNHLY and CDR2 is FYNNEI. The CDR3 loop reads CASRESGELFF. CDR3 DNA sequence: TGTGCCAGCAGAGAATCCGGGGAGCTGTTTTTT.

The CDR3 DNA is TGTGCCAGCAGCCAAGATTGGGTCTTGACCCCATCCTCCGAAGCTTTCTTT. It translates to CASSQDWVLTPSSEAFF. The chain joins TRBV14 to TRBJ1-1; D is undetermined. CDR3 length: 17 amino acids. V gave up 0 bases and J gave up 8 bases, with 22 bases separating them. Per germline, CDR1 SGHDN and CDR2 FVKESK.

This clonotype was counted at least ten times. J is TRBJ2-2 and V is TRBV6-2 or TRBV6-3, with TRBD1 identical over 10 bases. Trimming took 5 bases from V and 6 from J; bases not matched to a gene: 18. CDR1 and CDR2 from the germline V gene are MNHEY and SVGEGT. The CDR3 runs to 19 residues. Here the CDR3 reads CASSPVTGGPSWVSGELFF. CDR3 coding DNA: TGTGCCAGCAGTCCAGTGACAGGGGGCCCATCTTGGGTATCCGGGGAGCTGTTTTTT.

In DNA, the CDR3 is TGTGCCAGCAGCCAAGATCTTGTGGGTCTAGCGGGGGCCAATGAGCAGTTCTTC. Translated, it gives CASSQDLVGLAGANEQFF. The chain links TRBV3-1 to TRBJ2-1; 10 positions agree with TRBD2. This CDR3 has 18 residues. CDR1 and CDR2 from the germline V gene are LGHDT and YNNKEL (reference sequence). With 0 bases clipped from V and 6 bases from J, the junction kept 11 bases outside the gene matches.

This clonotype appeared a few times. This rearrangement joins TRBV19 to TRBJ2-1, with TRBD2 matching over 14 bases. V dropped 5 bases and J dropped 4; count of bases not matched to a gene: 10. Germline V lookup: CDR1 LNHDA, CDR2 SQIVND (reference sequence). The CDR3 has 18 residues. The CDR3 nucleotides read TGTGCCAGTAGTCCCTACTGGACTAGCGGGGGGCGGTACAATGAGCAGTTCTTC. Encoded protein: CASSPYWTSGGRYNEQFF.

This clonotype occurred many times. J is TRBJ2-7 and V is TRBV7-8, with D perhaps TRBD2 (6 bases). Per the germline V gene, CDR1 is SGHVS and CDR2 is FQNEAQ. The V gene lost 1 base and the J gene lost 6 bases, with 16 bases spanning the gap. CDR3 size: 15 residues. CDR3 in amino acids: CASSLGALAKPEQYV. CDR3 nucleotides: TGTGCCAGCAGCTTAGGAGCGCTAGCGAAACCCGAGCAGTACGTC.

This clonotype was seen a few times. This chain uses TRBV5-5 with TRBJ2-6; D perhaps matches TRBD1 (6 bases). This CDR3 spans 18 amino acids. Germline V gives CDR1 SGHKS, CDR2 YYEKEE (reference sequence). The V and J ends lost 0 bases and 0 bases respectively, with 13 bases between them. The CDR3 coding sequence is TGTGCCAGCAGCTTGGATGACAGGATGAGCTCTGGGGCCAACGTCCTGACTTTC. Protein: CASSLDDRMSSGANVLTF.

This clonotype was detected a few times. This chain connects TRBV6-1 to TRBJ2-3; D gene uncertain. Germline values: CDR1 MNHNS, CDR2 SASEGT. This CDR3 has 15 amino acids. Trimming stripped 1 base from V and 1 base from J, with 9 bases between. Here the CDR3 DNA reads TGTGCCAGCAGTGAAGAAGGTTTTCGCACAGATACGCAGTATTTT. It codes for CASSEEGFRTDTQYF.

The chain carries TRBV29-1 and TRBJ2-2; 12 bases agree with TRBD1. Germline CDR1 SQVTM, CDR2 ANQGSEA. The trim removed 6 bases at V and 4 bases at J, leaving 9 bases unmatched. CDR3 length equals 16 residues. The CDR3 nucleotides are TGCAGCGTCCAACTCCGGGACAGGGGGCTCACCGGGGAGCTGTTTTTT. The encoded protein is CSVQLRDRGLTGELFF.

Regarding this clonotype: The junction departs from germline at one end; a sequencing error may be responsible. The rearrangement uses TRBV12-3 or TRBV12-4 and TRBJ2-1; the D is unclear. The CDR3 runs 13 residues. The CDR3 here is CASSFLSYNGQFF. CDR3 bases: TGTGCCAGCAGTTTTCTCTCCTACAATGGGCAGTTCTTC.